The T cell receptor beta chain described here comes from a study of blood T cell repertoires in COVID-19. Study background: Acute-phase and convalescent COVID-19 samples originated in the United States, Italy and Spain. Nucleic acid was either cDNA or gDNA, and it came from T cells, B-cell-depleted T cells, or PBMCs.

V lost 10 bases and J lost 8; bases outside the gene matches: 7. Germline-derived CDR1 and CDR2 are SEHNR and FQNEAQ (reference sequence). The length of the CDR3 is 13 residues. As processed by the authors: The assay estimated nucleated cells by amplifying reference gene primers. Sequencing was performed with immunoSEQ multiplex PCR; in TCRdb, only in-frame clones are kept and a portion is missing. V and J calls and clone size come straight from that table; D and trimming were deduced from the DNA. The sample has over 85,000 clones; roughly nine tenths are singletons. The TCR comes from a man aged 45-65 years with active COVID-19. The sequenced sample consisted of peripheral blood. The rearrangement uses TRBV7-9 and TRBJ1-3, with TRBD1 identical over 11 bases. CDR3 sequence reads: CAIAGTGGYTIYF. The DNA for the CDR3 is TGTGCCATTGCCGGGACAGGGGGATACACCATATATTTT.